The clone carrying this T cell receptor beta chain was found a few times. Its antigen is still unknown. CDR1 is SGHVS, CDR2 FQNEAQ, per germline. The CDR3 spans 15 residues. Trimming left V 5 bases short and J 9 bases short, with 20 bases between. The source of the sample is a study of T cells after yellow fever vaccination. Conversion of TCR transcripts into cDNA relied on 5'RACE template switching, which added a universal primer site and UMIs. TCRdb reprocessed the 5' RACE reads via MiXCR and lists one record per CDR3 protein. The sample holds roughly 310,000 distinct CDR3 sequences; around 3.6% are singletons and the top ten take 20% to 25%. Study-wide points: Sorted repertoires could include abundant contaminating clonotypes from bulk cells. Few clonotypes appeared in both CD4 and CD8 compartments.

This chain links TRBV7-8 with TRBJ2-1; no definite D call. Sequencing used PBMCs, obtained on the day of the yellow fever booster vaccination. The clonotype comes from a man younger than 35 who received the YFV17D yellow fever vaccine. CDR3 amino acids: CASSPSRTSRSEQFF. The CDR3 coding sequence is TGTGCCAGCAGCCCCTCCCGGACCAGCCGAAGTGAGCAGTTCTTC. Combining the CDR3 with reference TRBV7-8 and TRBJ2-1 gives the whole variable domain GAGVSQSPRYKVAKRGQDVALRCDPISGHVSLFWYQQALGQGPEFLTYFQNEAQLDKSGLPSDRFFAERPEGSVSTLKIQRTQQEDSAVYLCASSPSRTSRSEQFFGPGTRLTVL.